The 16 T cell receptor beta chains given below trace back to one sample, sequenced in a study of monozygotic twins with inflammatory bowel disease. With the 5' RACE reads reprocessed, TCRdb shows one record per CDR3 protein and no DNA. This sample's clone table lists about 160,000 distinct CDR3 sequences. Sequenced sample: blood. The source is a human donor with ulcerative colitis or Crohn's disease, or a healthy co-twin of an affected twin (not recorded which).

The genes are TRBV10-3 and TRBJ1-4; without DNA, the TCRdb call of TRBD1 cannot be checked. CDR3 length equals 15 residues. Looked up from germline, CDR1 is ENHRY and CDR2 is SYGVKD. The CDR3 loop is CAISESRGLEEKLFF.

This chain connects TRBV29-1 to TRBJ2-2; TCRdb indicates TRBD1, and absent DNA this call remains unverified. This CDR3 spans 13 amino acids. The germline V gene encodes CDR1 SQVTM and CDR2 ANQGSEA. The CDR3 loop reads CSVPLTLTGELFF.

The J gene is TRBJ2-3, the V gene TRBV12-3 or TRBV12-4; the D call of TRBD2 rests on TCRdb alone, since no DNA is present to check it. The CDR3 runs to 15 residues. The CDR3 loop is CASSLGGAGGDTQYF.

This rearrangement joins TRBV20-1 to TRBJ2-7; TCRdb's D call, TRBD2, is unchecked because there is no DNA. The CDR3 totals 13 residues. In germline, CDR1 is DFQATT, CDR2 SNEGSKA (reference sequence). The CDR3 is CSANPSGTYEQYF.

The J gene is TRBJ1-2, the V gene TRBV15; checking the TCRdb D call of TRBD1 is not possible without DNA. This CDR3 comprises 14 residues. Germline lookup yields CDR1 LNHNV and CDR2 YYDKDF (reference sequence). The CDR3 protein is CATSRTGTGRGYTF.

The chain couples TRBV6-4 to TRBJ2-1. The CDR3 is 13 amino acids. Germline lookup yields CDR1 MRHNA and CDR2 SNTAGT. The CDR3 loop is CASSDEFGAEQFF.

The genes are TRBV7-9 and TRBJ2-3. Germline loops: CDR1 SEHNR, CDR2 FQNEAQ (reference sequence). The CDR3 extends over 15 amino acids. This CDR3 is CASSFPIYYTDTQYF.

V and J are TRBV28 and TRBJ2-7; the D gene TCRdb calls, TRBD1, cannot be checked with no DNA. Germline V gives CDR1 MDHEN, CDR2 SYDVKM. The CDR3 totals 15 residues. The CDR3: CASSFVQGLTYEQYF.

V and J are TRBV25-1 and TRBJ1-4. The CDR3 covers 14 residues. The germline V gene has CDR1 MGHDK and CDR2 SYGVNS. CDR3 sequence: CASSVWDGDGKLFF.

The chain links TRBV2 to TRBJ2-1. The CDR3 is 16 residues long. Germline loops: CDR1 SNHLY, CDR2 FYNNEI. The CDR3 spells CASRLSGQGSYNEQFF.

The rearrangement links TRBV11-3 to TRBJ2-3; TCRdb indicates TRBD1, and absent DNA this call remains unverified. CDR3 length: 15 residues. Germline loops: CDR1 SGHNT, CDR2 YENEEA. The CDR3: CASSFPRQGTDTQYF.

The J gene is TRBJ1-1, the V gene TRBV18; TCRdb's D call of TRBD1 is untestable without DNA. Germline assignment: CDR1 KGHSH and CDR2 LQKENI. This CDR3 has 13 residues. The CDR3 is CASSRQENTEAFF.

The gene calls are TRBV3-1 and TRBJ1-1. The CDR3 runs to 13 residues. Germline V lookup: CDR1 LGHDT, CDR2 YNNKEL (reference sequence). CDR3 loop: CASSQGSNTEAFF.

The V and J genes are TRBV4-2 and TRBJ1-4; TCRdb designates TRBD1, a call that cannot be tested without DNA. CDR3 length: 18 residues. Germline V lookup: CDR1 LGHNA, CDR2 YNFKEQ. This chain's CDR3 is CASSQDYRGSATNEKLFF.

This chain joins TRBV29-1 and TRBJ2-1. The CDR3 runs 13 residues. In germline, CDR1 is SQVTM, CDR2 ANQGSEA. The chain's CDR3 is CSSRRDPYNEQFF.

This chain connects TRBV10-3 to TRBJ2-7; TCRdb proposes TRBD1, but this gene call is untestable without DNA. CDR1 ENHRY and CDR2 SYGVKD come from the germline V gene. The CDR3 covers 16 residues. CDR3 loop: CAISAFGGQGADEQYF.